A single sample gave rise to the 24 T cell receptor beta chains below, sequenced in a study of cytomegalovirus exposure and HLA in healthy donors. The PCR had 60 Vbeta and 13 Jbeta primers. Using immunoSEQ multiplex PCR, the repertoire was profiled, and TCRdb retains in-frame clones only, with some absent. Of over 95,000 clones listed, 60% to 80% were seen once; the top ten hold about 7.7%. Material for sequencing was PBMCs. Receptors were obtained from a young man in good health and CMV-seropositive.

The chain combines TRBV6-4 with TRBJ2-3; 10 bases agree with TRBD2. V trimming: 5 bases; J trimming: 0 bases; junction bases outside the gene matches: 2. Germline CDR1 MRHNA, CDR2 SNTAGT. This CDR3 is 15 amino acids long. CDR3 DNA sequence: TGTGCCAGCAGTCAGCGGGGGGGAAGCACAGATACGCAGTATTTT. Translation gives CASSQRGGSTDTQYF.

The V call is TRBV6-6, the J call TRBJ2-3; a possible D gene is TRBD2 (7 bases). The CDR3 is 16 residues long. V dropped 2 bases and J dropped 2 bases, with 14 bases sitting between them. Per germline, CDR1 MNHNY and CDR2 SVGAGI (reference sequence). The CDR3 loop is CASSYGAGAPTDTQYF. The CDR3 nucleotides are TGTGCCAGCAGTTACGGGGCGGGGGCCCCCACAGATACGCAGTATTTT.

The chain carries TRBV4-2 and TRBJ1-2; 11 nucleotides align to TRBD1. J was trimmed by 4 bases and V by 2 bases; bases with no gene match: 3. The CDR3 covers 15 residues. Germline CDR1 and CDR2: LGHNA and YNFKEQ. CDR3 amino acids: CASSQPGTGGYGYTF. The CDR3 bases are TGTGCCAGCAGCCAACCCGGGACAGGGGGCTATGGCTACACCTTC.

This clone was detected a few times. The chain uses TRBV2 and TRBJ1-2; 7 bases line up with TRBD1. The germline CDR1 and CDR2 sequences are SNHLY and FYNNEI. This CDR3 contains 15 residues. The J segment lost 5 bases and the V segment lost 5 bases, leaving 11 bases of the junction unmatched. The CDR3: CASSITGVGDYGYTF. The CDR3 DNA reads TGTGCCAGCAGTATCACAGGGGTTGGGGATTATGGCTACACCTTC.

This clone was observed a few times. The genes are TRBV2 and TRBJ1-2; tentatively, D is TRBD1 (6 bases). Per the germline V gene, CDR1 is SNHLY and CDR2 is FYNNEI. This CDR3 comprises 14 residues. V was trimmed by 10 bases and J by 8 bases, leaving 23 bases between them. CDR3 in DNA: TGTGCCATCGTTGAACAGGGACCGACATGGGGCTACACCTTC. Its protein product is CAIVEQGPTWGYTF. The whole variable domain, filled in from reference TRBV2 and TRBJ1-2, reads EPEVTQTPSHQVTQMGQEVILRCVPISNHLYFYWYRQILGQKVEFLVSFYNNEISEKSEIFDDQFSVERPDGSNFTLKIRSTKLEDSAMYFCAIVEQGPTWGYTFGSGTRLTVV.

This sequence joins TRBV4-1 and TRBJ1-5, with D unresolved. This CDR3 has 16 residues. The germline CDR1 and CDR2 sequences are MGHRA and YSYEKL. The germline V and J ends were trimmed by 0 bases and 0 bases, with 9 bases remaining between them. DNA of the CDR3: TGCGCCAGCAGCCAAGATGAGGGTTATAGCAATCAGCCCCAGCATTTT. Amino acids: CASSQDEGYSNQPQHF.

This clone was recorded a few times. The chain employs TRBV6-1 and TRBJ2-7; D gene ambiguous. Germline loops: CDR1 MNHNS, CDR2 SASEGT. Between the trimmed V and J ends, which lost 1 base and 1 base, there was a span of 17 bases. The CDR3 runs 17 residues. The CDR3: CASSEGSRQRHSYEQYV. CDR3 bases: TGTGCCAGCAGTGAAGGATCCCGGCAGAGGCATTCCTACGAGCAGTACGTC.

The CDR3 region has the DNA TGTGCCAGCAGCTTTTCAGGGGGCCCTAGCTCCTATAATTCACCCCTCCACTTT. Its translation: CASSFSGGPSSYNSPLHF. The rearrangement links TRBV7-2 to TRBJ1-6, with 8 bases aligning to TRBD1. The CDR3 is 18 residues long. V lost 3 bases to trimming and J lost 0 bases; unmatched junction nucleotides: 7. Germline lookup yields CDR1 SGHTA and CDR2 FQGNSA.

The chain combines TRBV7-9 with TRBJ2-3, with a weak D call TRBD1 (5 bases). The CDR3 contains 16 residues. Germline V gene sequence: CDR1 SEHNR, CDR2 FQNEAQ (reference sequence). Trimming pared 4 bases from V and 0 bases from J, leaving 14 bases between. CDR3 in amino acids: CASSSRQTSSTDTQYF. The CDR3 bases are TGTGCCAGCAGCTCCCGACAGACTTCTAGCACAGATACGCAGTATTTT.

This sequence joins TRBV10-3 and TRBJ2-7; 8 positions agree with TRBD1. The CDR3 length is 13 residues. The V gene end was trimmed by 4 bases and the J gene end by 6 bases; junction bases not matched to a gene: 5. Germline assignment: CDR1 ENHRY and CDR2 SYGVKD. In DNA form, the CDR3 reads TGTGCCATCAGTGGACAGGGGAGGAGCGAGCAGTACTTC. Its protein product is CAISGQGRSEQYF.

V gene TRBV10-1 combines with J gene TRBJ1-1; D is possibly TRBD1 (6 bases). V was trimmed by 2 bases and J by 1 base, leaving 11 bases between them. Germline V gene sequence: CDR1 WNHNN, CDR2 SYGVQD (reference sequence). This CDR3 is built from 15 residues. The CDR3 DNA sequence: TGCGCCAGCAGTGAGGAGACAGGCCCGAACACTGAAGCTTTCTTT. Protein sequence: CASSEETGPNTEAFF.

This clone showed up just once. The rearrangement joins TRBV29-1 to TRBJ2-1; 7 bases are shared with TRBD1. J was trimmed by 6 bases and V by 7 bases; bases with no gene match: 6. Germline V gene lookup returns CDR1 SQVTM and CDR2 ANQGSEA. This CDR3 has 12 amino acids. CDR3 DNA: TGCAGCGCCATGGACAGGAGCAATGAGCAGTTCTTC. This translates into CSAMDRSNEQFF.

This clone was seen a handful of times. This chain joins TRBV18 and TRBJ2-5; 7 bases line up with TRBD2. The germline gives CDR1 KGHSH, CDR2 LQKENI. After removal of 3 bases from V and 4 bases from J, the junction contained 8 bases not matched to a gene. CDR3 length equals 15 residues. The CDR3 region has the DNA TGTGCCAGCTCACCTCGGGGAGCGGGGCTAGAGACCCAGTACTTC. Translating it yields CASSPRGAGLETQYF.

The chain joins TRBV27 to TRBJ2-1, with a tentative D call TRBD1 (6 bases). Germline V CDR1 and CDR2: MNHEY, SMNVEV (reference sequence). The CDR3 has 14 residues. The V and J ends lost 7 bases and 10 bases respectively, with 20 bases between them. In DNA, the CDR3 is TGTGCCAGCACACCTTACGGACAGAGCCTCGAGCAGTTCTTC. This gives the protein CASTPYGQSLEQFF.

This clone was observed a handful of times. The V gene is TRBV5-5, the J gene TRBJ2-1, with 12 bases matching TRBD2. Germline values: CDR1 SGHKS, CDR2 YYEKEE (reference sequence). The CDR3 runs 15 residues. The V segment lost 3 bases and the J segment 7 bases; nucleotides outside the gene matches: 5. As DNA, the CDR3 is TGTGCCAGCAGCTCTCCGGGACTAGCGGGTAATGAGCAGTTCTTC. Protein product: CASSSPGLAGNEQFF.

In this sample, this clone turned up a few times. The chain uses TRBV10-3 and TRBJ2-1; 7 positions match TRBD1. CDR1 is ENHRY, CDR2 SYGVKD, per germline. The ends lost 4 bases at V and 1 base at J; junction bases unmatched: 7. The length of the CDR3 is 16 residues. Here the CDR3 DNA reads TGTGCCATCAGTGCTCGCCAGGGGGAGTCCTACAATGAGCAGTTCTTC. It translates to CAISARQGESYNEQFF.

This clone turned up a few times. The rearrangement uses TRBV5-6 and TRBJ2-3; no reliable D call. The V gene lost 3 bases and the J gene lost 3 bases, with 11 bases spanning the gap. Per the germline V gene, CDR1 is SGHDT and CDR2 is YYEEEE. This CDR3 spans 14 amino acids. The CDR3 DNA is TGTGCCAGCAGCTGGGCACGTGATACAGATACGCAGTATTTT. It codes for CASSWARDTDTQYF.

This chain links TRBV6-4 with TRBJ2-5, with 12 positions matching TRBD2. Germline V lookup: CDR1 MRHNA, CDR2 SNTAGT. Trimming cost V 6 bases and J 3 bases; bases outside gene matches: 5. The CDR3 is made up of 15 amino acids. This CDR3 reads CASSETSGGEETQYF. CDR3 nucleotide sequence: TGTGCCAGCAGCGAGACTAGCGGGGGTGAAGAGACCCAGTACTTC.

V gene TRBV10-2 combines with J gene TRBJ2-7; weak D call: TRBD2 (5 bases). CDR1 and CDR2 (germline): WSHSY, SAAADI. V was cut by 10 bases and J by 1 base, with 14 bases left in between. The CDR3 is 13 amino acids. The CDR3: CATLRGLSYEQYV. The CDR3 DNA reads TGCGCCACCCTCCGGGGTCTATCCTACGAGCAGTACGTC.

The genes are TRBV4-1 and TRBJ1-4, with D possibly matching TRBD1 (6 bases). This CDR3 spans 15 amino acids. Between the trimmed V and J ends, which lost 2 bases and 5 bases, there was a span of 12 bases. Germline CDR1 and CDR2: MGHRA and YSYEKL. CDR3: CASSQRQDGNEKLFF. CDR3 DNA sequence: TGCGCCAGCAGCCAACGACAGGACGGGAATGAAAAACTGTTTTTT.

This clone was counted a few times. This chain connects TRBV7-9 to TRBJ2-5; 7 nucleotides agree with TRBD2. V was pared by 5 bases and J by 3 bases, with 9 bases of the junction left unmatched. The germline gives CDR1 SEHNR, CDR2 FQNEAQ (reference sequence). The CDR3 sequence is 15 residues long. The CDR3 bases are TGTGCCAGCAGCAATCGGGAGGTATGGGAAGAGACCCAGTACTTC. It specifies CASSNREVWEETQYF.

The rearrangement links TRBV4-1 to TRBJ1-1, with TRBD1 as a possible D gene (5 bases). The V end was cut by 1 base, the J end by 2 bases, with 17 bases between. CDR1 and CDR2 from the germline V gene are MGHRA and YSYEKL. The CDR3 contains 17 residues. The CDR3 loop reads CASSQVQGGLSNTEAFF. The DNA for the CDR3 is TGCGCCAGCAGCCAAGTTCAGGGAGGCCTTAGCAACACTGAAGCTTTCTTT.

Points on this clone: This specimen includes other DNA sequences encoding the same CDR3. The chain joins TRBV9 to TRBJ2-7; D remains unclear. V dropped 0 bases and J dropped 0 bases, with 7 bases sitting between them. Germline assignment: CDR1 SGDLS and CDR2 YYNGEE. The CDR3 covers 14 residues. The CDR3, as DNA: TGTGCCAGCAGCGTAGTGGGCAGCTCCTACGAGCAGTACTTC. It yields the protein CASSVVGSSYEQYF.

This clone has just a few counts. CDR3 bases: TGTGCCAGCAGTGACGACTCGGCACACTCCTATAATTCACCCCTCCACTTT. Amino acid sequence: CASSDDSAHSYNSPLHF. The J gene is TRBJ1-6, the V gene TRBV6-1; D is uncertain. Trimming took 3 bases from V and 0 from J, leaving 12 bases between them. This CDR3 contains 17 residues. Germline V lookup: CDR1 MNHNS, CDR2 SASEGT.